This entry features one T cell receptor beta chain sequence. Its antigen is not identified. These data originate in a study of identifying expanded T cells in peripheral blood. Whole-study findings and limits: Approximately two-week clone count variance significantly increased as total template count grew. Over two and four weeks, about 17 and 20 clones changed, versus roughly 1.1 between replicates.

The germline V gene has CDR1 MDHEN and CDR2 SYDVKM. Losses at the gene ends were 5 bases for V and 6 bases for J; bases not matched to a gene: 12. CDR3 length: 16 amino acids. Some clones are missing from TCRdb's copy, which holds only in-frame ones; the method was immunoSEQ multiplex PCR. Of 85,000 to 95,000 clones in the sample, 88% are singletons; the top ten hold around 3.8%. During the collection period, no donor immune events like infections were recorded. The rearrangement uses TRBV28 and TRBJ2-1; TRBD1 matches 8 bases. The clonotype was recovered from a person aged 18-70 years in good health. The sequencing input was blood. As DNA, the CDR3 is TGTGCCAGCAGTACTACGACAGGGGTGGTTCGCAATGAGCAGTTCTTC. Protein: CASSTTTGVVRNEQFF.